This entry lists 26 T cell receptor beta chains sequenced from one sample in a study of tumor-infiltrating lymphocytes in primary liver carcinoma. With 500 ng total RNA as template and a constant-region primer, TCR beta cDNA was made. What produced the TCR beta libraries was three nested multiplex PCR rounds using slightly modified ARM-PCR. Each of the first two PCR rounds ran approximately 11 cycles with TRBV1-TRBV30 forward and C-beta reverse primers. TCRdb analysed the multiplex PCR reads with MiXCR anew, one entry per CDR3 protein. The sample lists 320,000 or so distinct CDR3 sequences, about 62% seen once, with 9% to 10% in the top ten. The authors took blood RNA from unsorted whole blood and also extracted germline DNA. The sequencing sample was made of peripheral blood. These receptors came from a man aged 40-50 years with primary liver carcinoma and hepatitis B virus infection.

V and J are TRBV11-2 and TRBJ1-2, with D hard to call. The germline V gene encodes CDR1 SGHAT and CDR2 FQNNGV. The CDR3 has 12 amino acids. Trimming removed 7 bases at V and 8 bases at J, with 14 bases between. CDR3 amino acids: CASIFMRTGYTF. In nucleotides, the CDR3 is TGTGCCAGCATCTTCATGAGGACCGGCTACACCTTC.

The chain recombines TRBV2 with TRBJ1-2; 8 bases fit TRBD1. CDR3 length: 13 amino acids. Germline V gene lookup returns CDR1 SNHLY and CDR2 FYNNEI. The V gene end was trimmed by 10 bases and the J gene end by 8 bases; junction bases not matched to a gene: 12. The CDR3 region has the DNA TGTGCCACAAGAAGGGACAGGCAAGAGGGCTACACCTTC. Translated, it gives CATRRDRQEGYTF.

This clonotype was counted at least ten times. The chain employs TRBV6-2 or TRBV6-3 and TRBJ2-1; TRBD2 is a possible D gene (5 bases). Trimming took 6 bases from V and 7 from J, leaving 16 bases between them. CDR1 and CDR2 from the germline V gene are MNHEY and SVGEGT. There are 14 residues in the CDR3. The CDR3: CASSRRGFGNEQFF. The CDR3 nucleotides are TGTGCCAGCAGCCGCCGGGGATTCGGGAATGAGCAGTTCTTC.

Turning to this clonotype: At one end, the junction sequence differs from germline, possibly due to a read error. The genes are TRBV4-1 and TRBJ2-1, with D maybe TRBD2 (6 bases). Germline loops: CDR1 MGHRA, CDR2 YSYEKL. This CDR3 contains 19 residues. Here the CDR3 reads CASGQDRGGWARVRNEQFF. CDR3 bases: TGCGCCAGCGGCCAAGACCGAGGAGGGTGGGCCAGGGTTCGCAATGAGCAGTTCTTC.

This clonotype was seen many times. The chain links TRBV10-3 to TRBJ2-3; 13 bases are shared with TRBD2. The V segment lost 2 bases and the J segment 3 bases; nucleotides outside the gene matches: 5. The CDR3 runs to 17 residues. From germline, CDR1 is ENHRY and CDR2 SYGVKD. In DNA, the CDR3 is TGTGCCATCAGTGAGCCAGGACTAGCGGGAGCGACAGATACGCAGTATTTT. It codes for CAISEPGLAGATDTQYF.

This clonotype showed up many times. J is TRBJ2-3 and V is TRBV6-5, with no clear D. CDR1 MNHEY and CDR2 SVGAGI come from the germline V gene. V was clipped by 6 bases and J by 6 bases, with 7 bases between them. CDR3 size: 11 residues. The CDR3: CASREGDTQYF. The CDR3 coding sequence is TGTGCCAGCAGGGAAGGGGATACGCAGTATTTT.

This clonotype was found many times. The chain is built from TRBV12-3 or TRBV12-4 and TRBJ2-7, with TRBD2 identical over 13 bases. This CDR3 has 17 residues. V was clipped by 5 bases and J by 6 bases; unmatched bases: 13. DNA of the CDR3: TGTGCCAGCAGTAGGGGAAATCCGGGACTAGCGGGAACCGAGCAGTACTTC. Encoded protein: CASSRGNPGLAGTEQYF.

The rearrangement links TRBV6-2 or TRBV6-3 to TRBJ2-1; TRBD2 matches 9 bases. Germline V CDR1 and CDR2: MNHEY, SVGEGT. The CDR3 is 14 amino acids. The junction had 6 bases not matched to a gene; V was cut back by 2 bases and J by 10 bases. The CDR3 coding sequence is TGTGCCAGCAGTTACGGGGGGACTAGCACGGAGCAGTTCTTC. Its translation is CASSYGGTSTEQFF.

Of note for this clonotype: Because the CDR3's place on the DNA is in doubt, the DNA is left out and the CDR3 is given as listed by TCRdb. The chain is built from TRBV11-2 and TRBJ1-1. Counting both end residues, the CDR3 totals 13 amino acids. Germline loops: CDR1 SGHAT, CDR2 FQNNGV. CDR3 sequence: CARSLVGSGTAFF.

Remarks on this clonotype: With a much larger clone just one base away, this may be a read error. V gene TRBV12-3 or TRBV12-4 combines with J gene TRBJ2-7, with 8 nucleotides matching TRBD1. The CDR3 is 14 amino acids. CDR3 loop: CGSTTDRAPYEQYF. CDR3 DNA: TGTGGCAGCACCACGGACAGGGCCCCCTACGAGCAGTACTTC.

A word on this clonotype: The conserved final phenylalanine or tryptophan is absent from the CDR3, which likely points to a read error. V usage is TRBV6-5 and J usage is TRBJ2-7, with a tentative D call TRBD2 (6 bases). V dropped 4 bases and J dropped 4 bases, with 11 bases sitting between them. CDR1 is MNHEY and CDR2 is SVGAGI in the germline V gene. The CDR3 has 13 residues. As DNA, the CDR3 is TGTGCCAGCAGTTTTGGGACTGCATACGAGCAGTACTCC. It yields the protein CASSFGTAYEQYS.

About this clonotype: At one boundary the junction diverges from the germline segment, which might be a read error. This chain connects TRBV30 to TRBJ2-6; D tentatively fits TRBD1 or TRBD2 (5 bases each). The CDR3 runs to 14 residues. CDR1 and CDR2 (germline): GTSNPN, SVGIG (reference sequence). CDR3 in DNA: TGTGCCTGGAGTGTACTAGAAGGGGCCAACATCCTGACTTTC. Translation: CAWSVLEGANILTF.

The rearrangement uses TRBV5-1 and TRBJ2-7; D may correspond to TRBD1 or TRBD2 (5 bases each). Trimming cost V 0 bases and J 5 bases, with 12 bases left between them. The CDR3 length is 14 residues. Germline V gene lookup returns CDR1 SGHRS and CDR2 YFSETQ. The CDR3 is CASSLEGGRDEQYF. As DNA, the CDR3 is TGCGCCAGCAGCTTGGAAGGAGGCAGGGACGAGCAGTACTTC. Together with reference TRBV5-1 and TRBJ2-7, the CDR3 gives the full variable domain: KAGVTQTPRYLIKTRGQQVTLSCSPISGHRSVSWYQQTPGQGLQFLFEYFSETQRNKGNFPGRFSGRQFSNSRSEMNVSTLELGDSALYLCASSLEGGRDEQYFGPGTRLTVT.

A note on this clonotype: One base away lies a much larger clone, so this may be a sequencing read error. The V gene is TRBV10-3, the J gene TRBJ1-4, with TRBD1 matching over 7 bases. In germline, CDR1 is ENHRY, CDR2 SYGVKD. CDR3 length equals 14 residues. The CDR3 DNA reads TGTACCATCAGTGAGAGGGACAGTAGTGAAAAACTGTTTTTT. Translated, it gives CTISERDSSEKLFF.

V usage is TRBV6-1 and J usage is TRBJ2-1; D perhaps matches TRBD2 (5 bases). V was clipped by 8 bases and J by 9 bases, with 20 bases between them. This CDR3 region has 14 residues. Germline V gene lookup returns CDR1 MNHNS and CDR2 SASEGT. The CDR3 sequence: CASSSGWSLVEQFF. DNA of the CDR3: TGTGCCAGCTCCTCGGGATGGAGTTTAGTTGAGCAGTTCTTC.

Concerning this clonotype: One end of the junction is discordant with germline, which a read error may explain. CDR3 amino acids: CARSAQGRVYEQYF. CDR3 nucleotides: TGTGCCAGAAGTGCCCAGGGACGGGTCTACGAGCAATACTTC. This chain connects TRBV6-1 to TRBJ2-7; either TRBD1 or TRBD2 may fit D (5 bases each). This CDR3 is built from 14 residues. From germline, CDR1 is MNHNS and CDR2 SASEGT.

The gene calls are TRBV7-3 and TRBJ2-1; TRBD2 aligns across 11 bases. V shed 2 bases, J shed 7 bases, and the junction held 7 bases outside the gene matches. The CDR3 runs 16 residues. CDR1 is SGHTA, CDR2 FQGTGA, per germline. CDR3 in amino acids: CASSLLGLAGGNEQFF. The CDR3 nucleotides are TGTGCCAGCAGCTTACTAGGACTAGCGGGTGGGAATGAGCAGTTCTTC.

This clonotype was counted a few times. The chain is built from TRBV12-3 or TRBV12-4 and TRBJ2-7; no clear D gene. The CDR3 is 14 residues long. Trimming removed 4 bases from V and 7 bases from J, with 17 bases in between. CDR3 bases: TGTGCCAGCAGTTCCGGCAGCTCTCCGTGTGAGCAGTACTTC. Its translation is CASSSGSSPCEQYF.

As to this clonotype: A much larger clone lies a single base off, so this may be a read error. V gene TRBV12-3 or TRBV12-4 combines with J gene TRBJ2-5, with 9 positions matching TRBD2. CDR3 size: 13 residues. CDR3 DNA sequence: TGTGCCGGCAGCCCGACTAGCGGTGAGACCCAGTACTTC. It encodes CAGSPTSGETQYF.

A word on this clonotype: One end of the junction varies from germline; a read error may be responsible. As DNA, the CDR3 is TGCGCCAGCAGCCTCGGACAGGTGCACACAGATACGCACTATTTT. Translation: CASSLGQVHTDTHYF. The gene calls are TRBV5-1 and TRBJ2-3; the match to TRBD1 covers 7 bases. The germline V gene has CDR1 SGHRS and CDR2 YFSETQ. This CDR3 region has 15 residues. Together with reference TRBV5-1 and TRBJ2-3, the CDR3 gives the full variable domain: KAGVTQTPRYLIKTRGQQVTLSCSPISGHRSVSWYQQTPGQGLQFLFEYFSETQRNKGNFPGRFSGRQFSNSRSEMNVSTLELGDSALYLCASSLGQVHTDTHYFGPGTRLTVL.

The rearrangement joins TRBV12-3 or TRBV12-4 to TRBJ2-7; 9 positions match TRBD2. The CDR3 consists of 19 residues. The ends lost 2 bases at V and 0 bases at J; junction bases unmatched: 14. The CDR3 sequence is CASSLFGTRETSGSYEQYF. The CDR3 DNA sequence: TGTGCCAGCAGTTTATTCGGGACAAGGGAGACTAGCGGCTCCTACGAGCAGTACTTC.

A remark on this clonotype: Germline and junction disagree at one end, which may indicate a read error. The chain carries TRBV5-1 and TRBJ2-5, with 16 positions matching TRBD2. The CDR3 is made up of 19 amino acids. The V gene's germline CDR1 is SGHRS and CDR2 YFSETQ. As DNA, the CDR3 is TGCGCCAGCAGCTTGGGGGGACTAGCGGGAGGGCCGCATCGAGAGACCCAGTATTTC. It is translated as CASSLGGLAGGPHRETQYF.

Details on this clonotype: The junction departs from the called germline gene at one end, perhaps through a read error. V is TRBV4-1 and J is TRBJ1-3; D remains unclear. This CDR3 spans 17 amino acids. The germline gives CDR1 MGHRA, CDR2 YSYEKL. In nucleotides, the CDR3 is TGCGCCAGCAGCCAAGCCCCCCGGGGAGCCTCTGGAATCACCATATATTTT. Translating gives CASSQAPRGASGITIYF.

This sequence joins TRBV18 and TRBJ2-1; TRBD2 is a possible D gene (5 bases). Germline V CDR1 and CDR2: KGHSH, LQKENI. The V and J ends lost 2 bases and 4 bases respectively, with 15 bases between them. The CDR3 is 16 amino acids. DNA for the CDR3: TGTGCCAGCTCACCATTGGACTCCCGGCTTTACAATGAGCAGTTCTTC. Amino acids: CASSPLDSRLYNEQFF.

There are many counts of this clonotype. V and J are TRBV6-1 and TRBJ1-1, with 9 bases identical to TRBD1. This CDR3 region has 12 residues. Unmatched junction bases numbered 4, after V lost 8 bases and J lost 6 bases. The germline V gene has CDR1 MNHNS and CDR2 SASEGT. DNA of the CDR3: TGTGCCAGCGGGACAGGGCGGGCTGAAGCTTTCTTT. Its protein product is CASGTGRAEAFF.

As for this clonotype: A junction end diverges from the germline sequence, so it may reflect a read error. The rearrangement uses TRBV6-2 or TRBV6-3 and TRBJ2-1; D is undetermined. CDR1 and CDR2 (germline): MNHEY, SVGEGT. The CDR3 runs to 15 residues. CDR3 DNA: TGTGCCAGCAGTGCCAGCGAACACTCCTACATTGAGCAGTTCTTC. It is translated as CASSASEHSYIEQFF.